The sequence of this T cell receptor (beta chain) was determined in a study of cytomegalovirus exposure and HLA in healthy donors. Germline V gene lookup returns CDR1 MNHEY and CDR2 SMNVEV (reference sequence). This CDR3 has 15 residues. Losses at the gene ends were 8 bases for V and 1 base for J; bases not matched to a gene: 10. Generated by immunoSEQ multiplex PCR, the TCRdb table keeps only in-frame clones and is missing some. The sample holds about 200,000 clones, 84% seen once. Sequenced material: PBMCs. This chain uses TRBV27 with TRBJ1-1, with TRBD1 matching over 7 bases. The TCR sequence derives from a woman aged 25-40 years in good health and CMV-seropositive. In nucleotides, the CDR3 is TGTGCCAGCCGGGACAGTCGGAATTCGAACACTGAAGCTTTCTTT. It encodes CASRDSRNSNTEAFF.